This T cell receptor (beta chain) emerged from a study of blood T cell repertoires in COVID-19. Whole-study context: Samples of COVID-19 (acute and convalescent) were obtained from the United States, Italy and Spain.

V lost 4 bases to trimming and J lost 5 bases; unmatched junction nucleotides: 11. The CDR3 spans 16 residues. The germline V gene encodes CDR1 LGHDT and CDR2 YNNKEL (reference sequence). In the original workflow: Using reference gene primer amplification, nucleated cell counts were estimated. Assay: immunoSEQ multiplex PCR; the TCRdb copy retains only in-frame clones and omits some. V and J calls and clone size are those listed in that table; D and trimming were worked out from the DNA. The data contain 200,000 to 250,000 clones, roughly four fifths of them singletons. The sequence was collected from a man in his sixties who had recovered from COVID-19. Sequenced sample: PBMCs or T cells enriched from blood (not recorded which). The rearrangement links TRBV3-1 (or the pseudogene TRBV3-2) to TRBJ1-1; 9 nucleotides agree with TRBD1. The chain's CDR3 is CASSLGQGSFMTEAFF. The CDR3 nucleotides read TGTGCCAGCAGCCTAGGACAGGGGTCGTTTATGACTGAAGCTTTCTTT.